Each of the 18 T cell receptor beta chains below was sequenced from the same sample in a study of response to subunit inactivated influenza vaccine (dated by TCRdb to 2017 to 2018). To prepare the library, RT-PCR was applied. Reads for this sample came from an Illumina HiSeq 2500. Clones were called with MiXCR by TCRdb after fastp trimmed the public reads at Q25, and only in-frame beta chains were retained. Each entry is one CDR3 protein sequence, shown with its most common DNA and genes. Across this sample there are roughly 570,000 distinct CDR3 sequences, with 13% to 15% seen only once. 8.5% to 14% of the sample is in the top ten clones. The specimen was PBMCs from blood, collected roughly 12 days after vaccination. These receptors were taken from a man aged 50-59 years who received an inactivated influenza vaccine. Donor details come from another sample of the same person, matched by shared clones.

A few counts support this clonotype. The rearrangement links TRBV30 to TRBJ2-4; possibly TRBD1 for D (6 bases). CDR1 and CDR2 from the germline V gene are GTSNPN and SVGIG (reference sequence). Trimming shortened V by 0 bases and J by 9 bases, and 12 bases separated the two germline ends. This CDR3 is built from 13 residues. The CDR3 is CAWSVTGPGIQYF. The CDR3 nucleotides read TGTGCCTGGAGTGTAACAGGGCCAGGCATTCAGTACTTC.

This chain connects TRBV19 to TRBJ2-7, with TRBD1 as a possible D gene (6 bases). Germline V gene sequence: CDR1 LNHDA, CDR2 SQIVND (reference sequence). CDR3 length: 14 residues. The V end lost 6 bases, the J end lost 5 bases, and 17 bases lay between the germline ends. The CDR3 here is CASRTYRASNEQYF. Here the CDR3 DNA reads TGTGCCAGTAGGACGTACAGGGCGAGCAACGAGCAGTACTTC. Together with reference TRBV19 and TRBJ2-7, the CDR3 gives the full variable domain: DGGITQSPKYLFRKEGQNVTLSCEQNLNHDAMYWYRQDPGQGLRLIYYSQIVNDFQKGDIAEGYSVSREKKESFPLTVTSAQKNPTAFYLCASRTYRASNEQYFGPGTRLTVT.

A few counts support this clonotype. Written as DNA, the CDR3 is TGTGCCACCAGCAGAGGGGTCTTAAATGAGCAGTTCTTC. The encoded protein is CATSRGVLNEQFF. The gene calls are TRBV15 and TRBJ2-1; D is unresolved. With 1 base removed from V and 7 bases from J, the gap between germline ends came to 8 bases. Germline V lookup: CDR1 LNHNV, CDR2 YYDKDF (reference sequence). The CDR3 has 13 residues.

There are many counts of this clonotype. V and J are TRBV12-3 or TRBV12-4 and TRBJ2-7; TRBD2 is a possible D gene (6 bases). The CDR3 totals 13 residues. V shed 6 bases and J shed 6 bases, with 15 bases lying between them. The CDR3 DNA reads TGTGCCAGCAGCCCCAAAAGCGGGCGCGAGCAGTACTTC. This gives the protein CASSPKSGREQYF.

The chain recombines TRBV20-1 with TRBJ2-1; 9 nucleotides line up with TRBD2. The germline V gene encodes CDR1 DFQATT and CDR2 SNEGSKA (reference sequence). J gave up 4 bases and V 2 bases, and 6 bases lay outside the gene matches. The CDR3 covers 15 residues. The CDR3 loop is CSARFSGSSYNEQFF. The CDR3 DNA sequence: TGCAGTGCTAGATTTAGCGGGAGCTCATACAATGAGCAGTTCTTC.

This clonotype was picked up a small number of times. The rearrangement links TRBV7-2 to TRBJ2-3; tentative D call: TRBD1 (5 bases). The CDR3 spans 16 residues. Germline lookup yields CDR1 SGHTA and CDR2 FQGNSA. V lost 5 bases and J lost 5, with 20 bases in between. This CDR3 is CASSDSLYLGRDTQYF. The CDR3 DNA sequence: TGTGCCAGCAGCGACAGTCTTTATTTAGGCCGAGATACGCAGTATTTT.

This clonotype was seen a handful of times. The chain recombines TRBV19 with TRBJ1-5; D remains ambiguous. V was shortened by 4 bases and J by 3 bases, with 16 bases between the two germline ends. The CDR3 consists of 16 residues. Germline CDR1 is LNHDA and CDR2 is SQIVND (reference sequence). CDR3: CASSNVPRRTNQPQHF. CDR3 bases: TGTGCCAGTAGTAACGTCCCACGACGGACCAATCAGCCCCAGCATTTT.

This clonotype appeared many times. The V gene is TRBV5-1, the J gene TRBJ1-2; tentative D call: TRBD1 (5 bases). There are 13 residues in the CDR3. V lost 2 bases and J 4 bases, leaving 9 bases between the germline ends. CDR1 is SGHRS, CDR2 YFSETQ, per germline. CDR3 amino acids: CASSFSGSYGYTF. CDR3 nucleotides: TGCGCCAGCAGCTTTTCAGGGAGCTATGGCTACACCTTC.

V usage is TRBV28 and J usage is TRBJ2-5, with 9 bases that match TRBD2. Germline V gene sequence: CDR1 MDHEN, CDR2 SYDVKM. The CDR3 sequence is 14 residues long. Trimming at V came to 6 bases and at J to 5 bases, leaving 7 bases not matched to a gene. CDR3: CASSISGRGETQYF. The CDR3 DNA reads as TGTGCCAGCAGCATTAGCGGGAGAGGTGAGACCCAGTACTTC. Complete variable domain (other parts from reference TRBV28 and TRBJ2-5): DVKVTQSSRYLVKRTGEKVFLECVQDMDHENMFWYRQDPGLGLRLIYFSYDVKMKEKGDIPEGYSVSREKKERFSLILESASTNQTSMYLCASSISGRGETQYFGPGTRLLVL.

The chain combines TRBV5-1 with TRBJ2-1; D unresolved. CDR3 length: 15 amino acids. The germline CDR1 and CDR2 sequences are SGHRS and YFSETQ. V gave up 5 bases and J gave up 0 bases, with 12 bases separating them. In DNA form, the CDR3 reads TGCGCCAGCAGTTCAGGAGAGCTCTCCTACAATGAGCAGTTCTTC. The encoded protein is CASSSGELSYNEQFF.

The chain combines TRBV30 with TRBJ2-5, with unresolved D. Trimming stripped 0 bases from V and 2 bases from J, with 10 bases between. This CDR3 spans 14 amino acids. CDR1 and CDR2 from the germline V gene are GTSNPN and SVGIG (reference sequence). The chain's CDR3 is CAWSVGISQETQYF. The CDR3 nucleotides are TGTGCCTGGAGTGTAGGTATTAGTCAAGAGACCCAGTACTTC.

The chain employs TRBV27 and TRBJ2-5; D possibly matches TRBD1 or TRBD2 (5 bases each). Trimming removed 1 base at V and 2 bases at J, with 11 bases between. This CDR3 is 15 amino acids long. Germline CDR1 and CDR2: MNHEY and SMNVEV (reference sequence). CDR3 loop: CASSLLGTEQETQYF. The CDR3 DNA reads TGTGCCAGCAGTTTATTGGGGACGGAACAAGAGACCCAGTACTTC.

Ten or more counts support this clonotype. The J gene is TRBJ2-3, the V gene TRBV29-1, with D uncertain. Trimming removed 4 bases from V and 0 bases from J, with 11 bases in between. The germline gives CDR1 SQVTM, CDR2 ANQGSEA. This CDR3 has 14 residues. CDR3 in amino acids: CSVGGRRSTDTQYF. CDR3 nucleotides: TGCAGCGTTGGCGGCAGAAGAAGCACAGATACGCAGTATTTT.

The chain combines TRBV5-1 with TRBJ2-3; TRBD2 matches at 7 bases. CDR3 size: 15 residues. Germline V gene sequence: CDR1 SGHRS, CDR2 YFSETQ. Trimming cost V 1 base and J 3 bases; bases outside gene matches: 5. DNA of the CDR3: TGCGCCAGCAGCTTGTCCGGACTAGAGACAGATACGCAGTATTTT. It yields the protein CASSLSGLETDTQYF.

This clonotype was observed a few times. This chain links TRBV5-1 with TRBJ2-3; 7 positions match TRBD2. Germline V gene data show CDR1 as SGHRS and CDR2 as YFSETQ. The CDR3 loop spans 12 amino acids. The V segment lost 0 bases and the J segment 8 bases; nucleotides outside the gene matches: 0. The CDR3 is CASSLVAGTQYF. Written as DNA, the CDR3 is TGCGCCAGCAGCTTGGTAGCGGGTACGCAGTATTTT.

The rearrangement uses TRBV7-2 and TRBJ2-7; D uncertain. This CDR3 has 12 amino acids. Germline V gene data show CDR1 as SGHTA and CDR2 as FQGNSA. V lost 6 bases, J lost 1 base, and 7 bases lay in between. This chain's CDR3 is CASSRYSYEQYF. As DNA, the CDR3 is TGTGCCAGCAGTCGGTATTCCTACGAGCAGTACTTC.

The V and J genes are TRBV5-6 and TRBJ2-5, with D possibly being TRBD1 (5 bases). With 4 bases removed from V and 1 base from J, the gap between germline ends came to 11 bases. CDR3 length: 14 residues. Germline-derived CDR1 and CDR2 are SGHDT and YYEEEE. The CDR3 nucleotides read TGTGCCAGCAGCATACGGACACGCCAAGAGACCCAGTACTTC. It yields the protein CASSIRTRQETQYF.

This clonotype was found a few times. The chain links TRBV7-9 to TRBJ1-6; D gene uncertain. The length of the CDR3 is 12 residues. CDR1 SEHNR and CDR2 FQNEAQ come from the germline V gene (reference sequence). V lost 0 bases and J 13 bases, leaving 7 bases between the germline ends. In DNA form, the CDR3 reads TGTGCCAGCAGCTTAGCAGGGTGGCCCCTCCACTTT. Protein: CASSLAGWPLHF.